What follows are 23 T cell receptor beta chains derived from one specimen sequenced in a study of T cell responses to AZD1222 COVID-19 vaccine (dated by TCRdb to the early 2020s). The sample's time point label, in plain terms: about 28 days (+/-7) after the second vaccine dose. Preparation of the library involved the immunoSEQ multiplex PCR assay. TCRdb holds this immuneACCESS table with in-frame rearrangements only. Some clones are missing; in checked studies, unresolved V genes explain under half, and the rest has no known cause. Across this sample there are about 25,000 clones, with around 87% seen only once. Approximately 30% of the sample is in the top ten clones. The sequencing used peripheral blood, collected 28 days after the second AZD1222 dose. The source is an adult who received the AZD1222 COVID-19 vaccine.

About this clone: An end of the junction does not agree with germline; a read error may underlie this. The chain uses TRBV7-7 and TRBJ2-2, with TRBD2 matching over 10 bases. CDR1 SSHAT and CDR2 FNYEAQ come from the germline V gene (reference sequence). This CDR3 has 17 residues. The CDR3: CASSSGLAALNTGELFF. CDR3 in DNA: TGTGCTAGCAGCTCTGGACTAGCGGCCCTGAACACCGGGGAGCTGTTTTTT. Based on the CDR3 plus reference TRBV7-7 and TRBJ2-2, the full variable domain is GAGVSQSPRYKVTKRGQDVTLRCDPISSHATLYWYQQALGQGPEFLTYFNYEAQPDKSGLPSDRFSAERPEGSISTLTIQRTEQRDSAMYRCASSSGLAALNTGELFFGEGSRLTVL.

The gene calls are TRBV13 and TRBJ2-5; 13 nucleotides line up with TRBD2. The CDR3 spans 18 residues. The junction had 14 bases not matched to a gene; V was cut back by 4 bases and J by 6 bases. Germline lookup yields CDR1 PRHDT and CDR2 FYEKMQ (reference sequence). The CDR3 loop is CASSSGLAGRDGGKTQYF. In nucleotides, the CDR3 is TGTGCCAGCAGCTCGGGACTAGCGGGGCGGGATGGTGGAAAGACCCAGTACTTC.

V is TRBV7-3 and J is TRBJ2-5; possibly TRBD1 for D (7 bases). The germline V and J ends were trimmed by 5 bases and 5 bases, with 15 bases remaining between them. The germline CDR1 and CDR2 sequences are SGHTA and FQGTGA. This CDR3 contains 14 residues. This CDR3 reads CASSLQGTAETQYF. The CDR3 DNA reads as TGTGCCAGCAGCCTACAGGGGACTGCGGAGACCCAGTACTTC.

The J gene is TRBJ2-1, the V gene TRBV5-1, with 10 nucleotides matching TRBD2. The V gene's germline CDR1 is SGHRS and CDR2 YFSETQ. Trimming cost V 1 base and J 8 bases; bases outside gene matches: 6. This CDR3 is built from 15 residues. CDR3: CASSLSASGSHEQFF. The CDR3 DNA reads as TGCGCCAGCAGCTTGTCGGCTAGCGGGAGCCATGAGCAGTTCTTC.

This sequence joins TRBV4-1 and TRBJ2-7; TRBD1 might be the D (5 bases). The V end was cut by 0 bases, the J end by 0 bases, with 15 bases between. Germline V lookup: CDR1 MGHRA, CDR2 YSYEKL. CDR3 length: 17 residues. CDR3 region: CASSQDLPRQFSYEQYF. CDR3 coding DNA: TGCGCCAGCAGCCAAGATCTTCCGAGACAGTTCTCCTACGAGCAGTACTTC.

This clone occurred once. The chain has TRBV19 and TRBJ2-2; no reliable D call. V gave up 5 bases and J gave up 7 bases, with 8 bases separating them. The CDR3 has 12 amino acids. In germline, CDR1 is LNHDA, CDR2 SQIVND (reference sequence). The CDR3 region has the DNA TGTGCCAGTAGTCCAATTATCGGGGAGCTGTTTTTT. Translating it yields CASSPIIGELFF.

The chain has TRBV12-1 and TRBJ2-1; TRBD2, the table's D call, lacks a check against the DNA. TRBV12-1 is a pseudogene segment. The CDR3 sequence is 10 residues long. The CDR3 region is CASFRGGQFF. The CDR3 DNA sequence: TGTGCCAGCTTCCGGGGGGGTCAGTTCTTC.

The chain is built from TRBV5-1 and TRBJ1-1, with unresolved D. The CDR3 has 15 residues. Trimming removed 2 bases from V and 1 base from J, with 12 bases in between. Germline assignment: CDR1 SGHRS and CDR2 YFSETQ. Written as DNA, the CDR3 is TGCGCCAGCAGCTTTTCTATTCTAGGGAACACTGAAGCTTTCTTT. It yields the protein CASSFSILGNTEAFF.

The chain combines TRBV6-5 with TRBJ1-2; 7 bases match TRBD1. V trimming: 7 bases; J trimming: 2 bases; junction bases outside the gene matches: 7. The CDR3 sequence is 14 residues long. Germline loops: CDR1 MNHEY, CDR2 SVGAGI. This CDR3 reads CASNTGQRNYGYTF. For the CDR3, the DNA is TGTGCCAGCAATACGGGACAGCGGAACTATGGCTACACCTTC.

V gene TRBV10-3 combines with J gene TRBJ2-7; D is possibly TRBD2 (5 bases). Germline values: CDR1 ENHRY, CDR2 SYGVKD. The CDR3 loop spans 12 amino acids. The ends were cut back, 11 bases at V and 2 bases at J, with 13 bases in the middle. The CDR3 loop is CAASREPYEQYF. The CDR3 nucleotides read TGTGCCGCGTCTAGGGAGCCCTACGAGCAGTACTTC.

V is TRBV5-4 and J is TRBJ1-6, with 7 bases fitting TRBD1. The CDR3 is 16 amino acids. Trimming at V came to 4 bases and at J to 0 bases, leaving 4 bases not matched to a gene. CDR1 and CDR2 from the germline V gene are SGHNT and YYREEE (reference sequence). The CDR3 DNA reads as TGTGCCAGCAGCCGGGACAGCAGCTCCTATAATTCACCCCTCCACTTT. Translated, it gives CASSRDSSSYNSPLHF.

This clone was observed once. V and J are TRBV19 and TRBJ2-3, with D perhaps assigned TRBD1 or TRBD2 (5 bases each). CDR1 and CDR2 from the germline V gene are LNHDA and SQIVND (reference sequence). V was pared by 7 bases and J by 4 bases, with 15 bases between. The CDR3 extends over 14 amino acids. The CDR3 is CASNRGRDADTQYF. In nucleotides, the CDR3 is TGTGCCAGTAACCGCGGCAGGGACGCAGATACGCAGTATTTT.

This rearrangement joins TRBV7-2 to TRBJ1-2; a weak D match, TRBD1 (5 bases). The germline V and J ends were trimmed by 3 bases and 8 bases, with 13 bases remaining between them. Germline V gene sequence: CDR1 SGHTA, CDR2 FQGNSA. The CDR3 extends over 13 amino acids. The CDR3 region has the DNA TGTGCCAGCAGCTTTGCGACAACAGGAGGCTACACCTTC. Translation gives CASSFATTGGYTF.

The V call is TRBV11-3, the J call TRBJ2-1; 11 bases map to TRBD1. Germline values: CDR1 SGHNT, CDR2 YENEEA. V dropped 1 base and J dropped 7; count of bases not matched to a gene: 6. The CDR3 is made up of 16 amino acids. CDR3 in amino acids: CASSLGGTGGGNEQFF. The CDR3, as DNA: TGTGCCAGCAGCTTAGGTGGGACAGGGGGGGGGAATGAGCAGTTCTTC.

The rearrangement uses TRBV27 and TRBJ2-5; the match to TRBD2 covers 9 bases. Germline V gives CDR1 MNHEY, CDR2 SMNVEV (reference sequence). V gave up 8 bases and J gave up 2 bases; unmatched junction bases: 6. The CDR3 extends over 14 amino acids. The CDR3 here is CASGQAGGQETQYF. In DNA, the CDR3 is TGTGCCAGCGGGCAGGCGGGAGGGCAAGAGACCCAGTACTTC.

This clone showed up just once. V gene TRBV7-2 combines with J gene TRBJ1-2; D unresolved. This CDR3 contains 12 residues. CDR1 and CDR2 from the germline V gene are SGHTA and FQGNSA. Trimming removed 2 bases at V and 5 bases at J, with 6 bases between. The CDR3 bases are TGTGCCAGCAGCTTAATTGGGTATGGCTACACCTTC. This sequence encodes CASSLIGYGYTF. The full variable domain, with the rest looked up from reference TRBV7-2 and TRBJ1-2, is GAGVSQSPSNKVTEKGKDVELRCDPISGHTALYWYRQSLGQGLEFLIYFQGNSAPDKSGLPSDRFSAERTGGSVSTLTIQRTQQEDSAVYLCASSLIGYGYTFGSGTRLTVV.

The chain uses TRBV4-2 and TRBJ1-5; D perhaps matches TRBD1 (5 bases). V was pared by 0 bases and J by 4 bases, with 13 bases between. The V gene's germline CDR1 is LGHNA and CDR2 YNFKEQ. The CDR3 is 16 amino acids. The CDR3, as DNA: TGTGCCAGCAGCCAAGATTCGGCGGGGGAAAATCAGCCCCAGCATTTT. Translation: CASSQDSAGENQPQHF.

As regards this clone: Germline is not matched at one junction end, which may reflect a read error. The rearrangement links TRBV7-7 to TRBJ2-1; D remains unclear. This CDR3 is 15 amino acids long. CDR1 is SSHAT and CDR2 is FNYEAQ in the germline V gene (reference sequence). The CDR3: CASSLRVGNQDEQFF. In DNA form, the CDR3 reads TGTGCTAGCAGCTTACGGGTAGGAAACCAGGATGAGCAGTTCTTC.

This clone appeared once. The V and J genes are TRBV6-5 and TRBJ1-2; D is unresolved. The CDR3 has 13 amino acids. V was clipped by 5 bases and J by 3 bases, with 10 bases between them. From germline, CDR1 is MNHEY and CDR2 SVGAGI. The CDR3 region has the DNA TGTGCCAGCAGTCTAGGCGGATACTATGGCTACACCTTC. Its translation: CASSLGGYYGYTF.

This chain connects TRBV4-1 to TRBJ1-3; D gene uncertain. The CDR3 sequence is 14 residues long. Trimming stripped 1 base from V and 0 bases from J, with 4 bases between. CDR1 is MGHRA and CDR2 is YSYEKL in the germline V gene. The CDR3 sequence is CASSQGSSGNTIYF. The CDR3 DNA sequence: TGCGCCAGCAGCCAAGGATCCTCTGGAAACACCATATATTTT.

This rearrangement joins TRBV12-3 or TRBV12-4 to TRBJ1-1; the D is unclear. The CDR3 length is 13 residues. Trimming took 5 bases from V and 3 from J, leaving 10 bases between them. The CDR3 protein is CASSLQRDTEAFF. CDR3 in DNA: TGTGCCAGCAGTCTTCAACGAGACACTGAAGCTTTCTTT.

This chain joins TRBV11-1 and TRBJ2-2; 15 bases align to TRBD2. CDR3 size: 15 residues. V trimming: 3 bases; J trimming: 9 bases; junction bases outside the gene matches: 2. Germline V CDR1 and CDR2: SGHAT, FQDESV (reference sequence). The CDR3 loop is CASSFGLAGGRELFF. DNA for the CDR3: TGTGCCAGCAGCTTCGGACTAGCGGGAGGGAGGGAGCTGTTTTTT.

V usage is TRBV18 and J usage is TRBJ2-7; TRBD2 matches 15 bases. From germline, CDR1 is KGHSH and CDR2 LQKENI. The CDR3 extends over 15 amino acids. V lost 3 bases to trimming and J lost 5 bases; unmatched junction nucleotides: 2. CDR3 loop: CASSPWTSGRDEQYF. The CDR3 nucleotides read TGTGCCAGCTCACCCTGGACTAGCGGGAGGGACGAGCAGTACTTC.